The 17 T cell receptor beta chains presented below share a single source sample, sequenced in a study of Graves' ophthalmopathy and Graves' hyperthyroidism. The authors amplified TCR beta CDR3 regions from RNA transcripts. First-round RT-PCR used HTBI primers; second-round multiplex PCR followed. TCRdb redid the calling of the multiplex PCR reads with MiXCR, one entry per CDR3 protein. This sample has 500,000 to 800,000 distinct CDR3 sequences; over 40% occur once, and the top ten carry 2.5% to 3.5%. Sequenced sample: peripheral blood. These receptors were taken from an adult man with Graves' ophthalmopathy.

With respect to this clonotype: Just one base apart from a much larger clone, this may be a read error. The V gene is TRBV2, the J gene TRBJ1-3; D unresolved. Germline CDR1 reads SNHLY; CDR2 reads FYNNEI. V dropped 8 bases and J dropped 1 base, with 18 bases sitting between them. The length of the CDR3 is 16 residues. In DNA, the CDR3 is TGTGCCAGCCGACGGCGGGGAACGGCTTCTGGAAACACCATATATTTT. It yields the protein CASRRRGTASGNTIYF.

Ten or more counts support this clonotype. J is TRBJ1-2 and V is TRBV9, with TRBD1 as a possible D gene (5 bases). Germline V gene data show CDR1 as SGDLS and CDR2 as YYNGEE. This CDR3 is 13 amino acids long. The V end was cut by 5 bases, the J end by 8 bases, with 16 bases between. DNA of the CDR3: TGTGCCAGCAGTGGGGGTGATGGAATGGGCTACACCTTC. Encoded protein: CASSGGDGMGYTF.

This clonotype was detected many times. This chain uses TRBV20-1 with TRBJ1-4; D unclear. This CDR3 region has 14 residues. CDR1 is DFQATT, CDR2 SNEGSKA, per germline (reference sequence). The V gene lost 6 bases and the J gene lost 7 bases, with 18 bases spanning the gap. The CDR3 bases are TGCAGTGCCAGGATGGACCCGGGAGGTGAAAAACTGTTTTTT. Translating it yields CSARMDPGGEKLFF.

V and J are TRBV15 and TRBJ2-7; D ambiguous. Germline V lookup: CDR1 LNHNV, CDR2 YYDKDF (reference sequence). The CDR3 covers 13 residues. With 0 bases removed from V and 6 bases from J, the gap between germline ends came to 9 bases. In nucleotides, the CDR3 is TGTGCCACCAGCAGAGATCGAGAGCGCGAGCAGTACTTC. Translated: CATSRDREREQYF.

Concerning this clonotype itself: This could be a read error, since a much larger clone is one nucleotide away. V and J are TRBV2 and TRBJ1-5, with D uncertain. The germline V and J ends were trimmed by 7 bases and 6 bases, with 13 bases remaining between them. CDR1 and CDR2 (germline): SNHLY, FYNNEI. CDR3 length: 13 amino acids. The CDR3 is CASTVGSIQPQHF. Written as DNA, the CDR3 is TGTGCCAGCACCGTGGGTTCCATTCAGCCCCAGCATTTT.

V usage is TRBV11-2 and J usage is TRBJ2-7; 16 bases map to TRBD2. Unmatched junction bases numbered 6, after V lost 4 bases and J lost 6 bases. Germline-derived CDR1 and CDR2 are SGHAT and FQNNGV. The CDR3 loop spans 16 amino acids. CDR3 region: CASSWGLAGGQPEQYF. For the CDR3, the DNA is TGTGCCAGCAGCTGGGGACTAGCGGGGGGGCAACCCGAGCAGTACTTC.

This clonotype was seen a handful of times. The chain employs TRBV29-1 and TRBJ2-3, with D maybe TRBD2 (5 bases). CDR1 is SQVTM, CDR2 ANQGSEA, per germline. Trimming shortened V by 5 bases and J by 2 bases, and 17 bases separated the two germline ends. There are 15 residues in the CDR3. The CDR3, as DNA: TGCAGCGTTCAGCTAGCTCCCCGATCCACAGATACGCAGTATTTT. Protein: CSVQLAPRSTDTQYF.

A note on this clonotype: Just one base apart from a much larger clone, this may be a read error. J is TRBJ1-1 and V is TRBV5-5; D is possibly TRBD1 (6 bases). CDR1 and CDR2 from the germline V gene are SGHKS and YYEKEE (reference sequence). V was trimmed by 4 bases and J by 10 bases, leaving 23 bases between them. This CDR3 comprises 15 residues. DNA for the CDR3: TGTGCCAGCAGCCTATCTGGAACGGGGGCAGCTGGAGCTTTCTTT. It translates to CASSLSGTGAAGAFF.

This clonotype appeared many times. The chain employs TRBV6-2 or TRBV6-3 and TRBJ1-5, with TRBD1 matching over 8 bases. The CDR3 is 15 amino acids. Germline trimming cut 5 bases from V and 1 base from J; bases unmatched to any gene: 4. From germline, CDR1 is MNHEY and CDR2 SVGEGT. CDR3 bases: TGTGCCAGCAGTAACTACAGGGGGAGCAATCAGCCCCAGCATTTT. Encoded protein: CASSNYRGSNQPQHF.

This clonotype has at least ten counts. The chain links TRBV29-1 to TRBJ1-1, with 7 bases matching TRBD1. The germline V gene has CDR1 SQVTM and CDR2 ANQGSEA. The CDR3 sequence is 11 residues long. V lost 3 bases, J lost 10 bases, and 5 bases stayed unmatched. The CDR3 loop is CSVEQGDRAFF. Here the CDR3 DNA reads TGCAGCGTTGAGCAGGGGGATCGAGCTTTCTTT.

This clonotype was counted ten times or more. The V call is TRBV10-2, the J call TRBJ1-1; no reliable D call. CDR1 and CDR2 from the germline V gene are WSHSY and SAAADI. The V end lost 4 bases, the J end lost 4 bases, and 10 bases lay between the germline ends. The CDR3 extends over 13 amino acids. This CDR3 reads CASSGGAGTEAFF. For the CDR3, the DNA is TGCGCCAGCAGTGGCGGCGCCGGCACTGAAGCTTTCTTT.

At least ten counts were recorded for this clonotype. The chain combines TRBV12-3 or TRBV12-4 with TRBJ2-7; a weak D match, TRBD2 (5 bases). This CDR3 has 15 residues. With 5 bases removed from V and 0 bases from J, the gap between germline ends came to 14 bases. The CDR3 sequence: CASSNRGRSSYEQYF. The CDR3 DNA is TGTGCCAGCAGTAACCGGGGTCGAAGCTCCTACGAGCAGTACTTC.

At least ten counts were recorded for this clonotype. This CDR3 is CASSFQTTSGGSYEQYF. The CDR3 DNA sequence: TGTGCCAGCAGTTTCCAAACGACTAGCGGGGGGTCCTACGAGCAGTACTTC. This chain uses TRBV7-9 with TRBJ2-7; 13 bases are a match to TRBD2. With V trimmed by 6 bases and J by 1 base, 9 bases remained unmatched. Germline CDR1 and CDR2: SEHNR and FQNEAQ (reference sequence). The CDR3 spans 17 residues.

Of note for this clonotype: Its ends do not fully match the called genes, so a read error is possible. V is TRBV7-3 and J is TRBJ1-6; 9 bases align to TRBD1. This CDR3 comprises 14 residues. Per germline, CDR1 SGHTA and CDR2 FQGTGA. The CDR3, as DNA: TGTGTCAGCAGCGAGGGACAGGGAACTTCACACCTCCACTTT. This sequence encodes CVSSEGQGTSHLHF.

This clonotype came up a few times. The chain links TRBV5-8 to TRBJ2-7; unclear D gene. The germline gives CDR1 SGHTS, CDR2 YDEGEE. V was cut by 5 bases and J by 3 bases, with 9 bases left in between. The CDR3 runs to 12 residues. The DNA of the CDR3 is TGTGCCAGCAGACTAATGGGCTACGAGCAGTACTTC. Its translation: CASRLMGYEQYF. Full variable domain (outside the CDR3, taken from reference TRBV5-8 and TRBJ2-7): EAGVTQSPTHLIKTRGQQATLRCSPISGHTSVYWYQQALGLGLQFLLWYDEGEERNRGNFPPRFSGRQFPNYSSELNVNALELEDSALYLCASRLMGYEQYFGPGTRLTVT.

A remark on this clonotype: This may come from a read error, since a much larger clone is one base off. This sequence joins TRBV7-8 and TRBJ2-2; D ambiguous. Germline lookup yields CDR1 SGHVS and CDR2 FQNEAQ. This CDR3 has 13 amino acids. V was pared by 3 bases and J by 6 bases, with 8 bases between. For the CDR3, the DNA is TGTGCCAGCAGCTTTGATCGACCCGGGGAGCTGTTTTTT. Translated: CASSFDRPGELFF.

This clonotype was observed a handful of times. The genes are TRBV24-1 and TRBJ2-3; tentatively, D is TRBD1 or TRBD2 (5 bases each). Per germline, CDR1 KGHDR and CDR2 SFDVKD. The V end was cut by 3 bases, the J end by 6 bases, with 9 bases between. The CDR3 contains 13 residues. The CDR3 DNA follows: TGTGCCACCAGTGATGACTGGGGGGATACGCAGTATTTT. Protein sequence: CATSDDWGDTQYF.